These T cell receptor beta chains were read from a single sample in a study of CD8 T cells in Susac syndrome. TCRdb called the immunoSEQ multiplex PCR reads again in MiXCR, with one record for every CDR3 protein. The table has about 150,000 distinct CDR3 sequences, about 95% seen once. Sequenced input: CD8+ T cells from PBMCs. The source of these receptors is a human donor with Susac syndrome. The CDR3 runs from the conserved cysteine through the conserved F or W. The D gene is left open where the match is weak. A clone size is listed for some rows: how often the clone was seen (once, few, many), or a class if it is expanded.

clone size,J gene,D gene,V gene,CDR3 protein,CDR3 DNA
-,TRBJ1-1,-,TRBV4-1,CASSQEDVSEAFF,TGCGCCAGCAGCCAAGAAGATGTCAGTGAAGCTTTCTTT
-,TRBJ2-1,-,TRBV29-1,CSGTSVHEQFF,TGCAGCGGTACTAGTGTCCATGAGCAGTTCTTC
-,TRBJ2-3,-,TRBV12-3/TRBV12-4,CATGSAGPPTDTQYF,TGTGCCACCGGAAGCGCGGGGCCACCCACAGATACGCAGTATTTT
-,TRBJ2-3,-,TRBV20-1,CSARGMNRDGTDTQYF,TGCAGTGCTAGAGGCATGAACCGGGACGGCACAGATACGCAGTATTTT
few,TRBJ1-4,-,TRBV6-1,CASSRAGDEKLFF,TGTGCCAGCAGCCGGGCGGGAGATGAAAAACTGTTTTTT
-,TRBJ2-1,-,TRBV10-3,CAISVAAPYNEQFF,TGTGCCATCAGTGTCGCAGCCCCCTACAATGAGCAGTTCTTC
-,TRBJ2-1,-,TRBV5-1,CASSLYDRTHDEQFF,TGCGCCAGCAGCTTGTATGACAGGACCCACGATGAGCAGTTCTTC
once,TRBJ2-7,-,TRBV4-1,CASSQAGDPYEQYF,TGCGCCAGCAGCCAAGCGGGGGACCCCTACGAGCAGTACTTC
-,TRBJ2-7,-,TRBV14,CASSTSGVYYEQYF,TGTGCCAGCAGCACCTCCGGAGTATACTACGAGCAGTACTTC
-,TRBJ2-5,TRBD2,TRBV4-1,CASSHTVASGFQETQYF,TGCGCCAGCAGCCACACGGTGGCTAGCGGGTTTCAAGAGACCCAGTACTTC
-,TRBJ2-1,TRBD2,TRBV19,CASSISRTSSYNEQFF,TGTGCCAGTAGTATTTCCAGGACTAGCAGCTACAATGAGCAGTTCTTC
-,TRBJ1-5,-,TRBV27,CASSLNQGNNQPQHF,TGTGCCAGCAGTCTAAATCAGGGAAACAATCAGCCCCAGCATTTT
-,TRBJ2-7,-,TRBV5-4,CASSLDFRLSGYEQYF,TGTGCCAGCAGCTTGGATTTCAGACTGAGTGGCTACGAGCAGTACTTC
-,TRBJ2-7,-,TRBV20-1,CSASHKGSSYEQYF,TGCAGTGCCTCTCACAAGGGCAGCTCCTACGAGCAGTACTTC
-,TRBJ2-1,TRBD2,TRBV20-1,CSARTSDSYNEQFF,TGCAGTGCTCGTACTAGCGACTCCTACAATGAGCAGTTCTTC
-,TRBJ1-1,-,TRBV7-9,CASSLEGLAFF,TGTGCCAGCAGCTTAGAGGGATTAGCTTTCTTT
-,TRBJ2-7,TRBD1,TRBV27,CASSPGTGVSYEQYF,TGTGCCAGCAGTCCGGGGACAGGGGTCTCCTACGAGCAGTACTTC
-,TRBJ2-1,TRBD2,TRBV5-4,CASSFRVPRETPPNEQFF,TGTGCCAGCAGCTTCAGGGTGCCGCGGGAGACACCCCCCAATGAGCAGTTCTTC
-,TRBJ1-1,-,TRBV27,CASALGLSNTEAFF,TGTGCCAGCGCCCTCGGACTGTCGAACACTGAAGCTTTCTTT
-,TRBJ2-2,-,TRBV4-1,CASSPREGGELFF,TGCGCCAGCAGCCCTAGGGAAGGCGGGGAGCTGTTTTTT
-,TRBJ2-7,-,TRBV14,CASSHQVIYEQYF,TGTGCCAGCAGCCATCAAGTCATCTACGAGCAGTACTTC
-,TRBJ2-1,TRBD2,TRBV19,CASSLAGGEADEQFF,TGTGCCAGTAGTCTAGCGGGAGGGGAGGCCGATGAGCAGTTCTTC
-,TRBJ1-2,-,TRBV27,CASRLQGTNGYTF,TGTGCCAGCAGGCTACAGGGTACAAATGGCTACACCTTC
-,TRBJ2-7,-,TRBV20-1,CSALREYRELEQYF,TGCAGTGCCCTCCGCGAATACAGGGAGCTGGAGCAGTACTTC
-,TRBJ2-1,-,TRBV9,CASSGPSGGSSNEQFF,TGTGCCAGCAGCGGACCATCCGGAGGTAGTAGCAATGAGCAGTTCTTC
-,TRBJ2-2,-,TRBV15,CATSSPAGELFF,TGTGCCACCAGCAGTCCGGCCGGGGAGCTGTTTTTT
-,TRBJ2-5,TRBD2,TRBV9,CASSVVGGLQETQYF,TGTGCCAGCAGCGTAGTCGGGGGACTACAAGAGACCCAGTACTTC
-,TRBJ2-1,-,TRBV19,CASSIGGEQFF,TGTGCCAGTAGTATTGGCGGTGAGCAGTTCTTC
-,TRBJ1-4,-,TRBV12-3/TRBV12-4,CASTENEKLFF,TGTGCCAGCACTGAGAATGAAAAACTGTTTTTT
-,TRBJ1-2,TRBD1,TRBV30,CAWTGGGYGYTF,TGTGCCTGGACAGGGGGCGGCTATGGCTACACCTTC